The T cell receptor (beta chain) under discussion was sequenced for a study of blood T cell repertoires in COVID-19. The table came from immunoSEQ multiplex PCR; TCRdb's copy has only in-frame clones and leaves some out. This table holds 200,000 to 300,000 clones, 85% to 90% found once. The CDR3 is made up of 17 amino acids. Trimming at V came to 3 bases and at J to 3 bases, leaving 5 bases not matched to a gene. The germline CDR1 and CDR2 sequences are MGHRA and YSYEKL. Sequencing was done on a sample of peripheral blood. This sequence joins TRBV4-1 and TRBJ2-2; 12 positions agree with TRBD2. The receptor comes from a woman aged 60 to 75 with COVID-19, enrolled during active disease. The DNA for the CDR3 is TGCGCCAGCAGCCATAGGGGACTAGCGGGTTACACCGGGGAGCTGTTTTTT. The encoded protein is CASSHRGLAGYTGELFF.